The 19 T cell receptor beta chains in this list originate from one sample, sequenced in a study of T cells in Graves' hyperthyroidism and ophthalmopathy. Amplified TCR beta CDR3 regions came from RNA transcripts. HTBI primers were employed in a first-round RT-PCR of the TCR CDR3. TCRdb re-called the multiplex PCR reads with MiXCR, one entry per CDR3 protein. The data hold hundreds of thousands of distinct CDR3 sequences, with 14% observed a single time. The sequenced material came from blood. All receptors derive from a young woman with Graves' hyperthyroidism.

At least ten counts were recorded for this clonotype. The rearrangement joins TRBV6-1 to TRBJ1-1, with a tentative D call TRBD1 (5 bases). This CDR3 spans 12 amino acids. V lost 8 bases and J lost 1, with 8 bases in between. Germline V lookup: CDR1 MNHNS, CDR2 SASEGT. CDR3 sequence: CASLTGNTEAFF. The CDR3 region has the DNA TGTGCCAGCCTTACAGGGAACACTGAAGCTTTCTTT.

There are a few counts of this clonotype. This chain joins TRBV29-1 and TRBJ2-3, with D possibly matching TRBD2 (6 bases). The CDR3 length is 13 residues. Trimming cost V 4 bases and J 2 bases, with 10 bases left between them. CDR1 is SQVTM, CDR2 ANQGSEA, per germline. DNA for the CDR3: TGCAGCGTTGCAGGGACTGCCACAGATACGCAGTATTTT. Its protein is CSVAGTATDTQYF.

The chain is built from TRBV4-1 and TRBJ2-3; no reliable D call. Germline CDR1 and CDR2: MGHRA and YSYEKL. V dropped 6 bases and J dropped 5 bases, with 6 bases sitting between them. The CDR3 extends over 11 amino acids. CDR3 sequence: CASSGIDTQYF. CDR3 sequence (DNA): TGCGCCAGCAGTGGAATAGATACGCAGTATTTT.

This clonotype was observed at least ten times. V and J are TRBV30 and TRBJ2-7; TRBD2 aligns across 8 bases. CDR3 length: 14 amino acids. Germline V gene data show CDR1 as GTSNPN and CDR2 as SVGIG (reference sequence). Unmatched junction bases numbered 3, after V lost 0 bases and J lost 2 bases. This CDR3 is CAWSVTAGAYEQYF. The CDR3 region has the DNA TGTGCCTGGAGTGTAACAGCGGGAGCCTACGAGCAGTACTTC.

This clonotype has just a few counts. The genes are TRBV7-2 and TRBJ1-1; D may be TRBD1 (5 bases). V was shortened by 2 bases and J by 6 bases, with 22 bases between the two germline ends. The CDR3 is 17 amino acids. Germline V gene data show CDR1 as SGHTA and CDR2 as FQGNSA. Here the CDR3 DNA reads TGTGCCAGCAGCTTAATCAGGGCAGGGATTGAAGTCCCTGAAGCTTTCTTT. Encoded protein: CASSLIRAGIEVPEAFF.

This clonotype was counted ten times or more. This chain joins TRBV30 and TRBJ2-1; D is ambiguous. Trimming removed 3 bases at V and 9 bases at J, with 15 bases between. The V gene's germline CDR1 is GTSNPN and CDR2 SVGIG (reference sequence). The CDR3 consists of 13 residues. The CDR3 region is CAWSASLFSEQFF. The CDR3 DNA reads TGTGCCTGGAGCGCCAGTTTGTTTAGTGAGCAGTTCTTC. Together with reference TRBV30 and TRBJ2-1, the CDR3 gives the full variable domain: SQTIHQWPATLVQPVGSPLSLECTVEGTSNPNLYWYRQAAGRGLQLLFYSVGIGQISSEVPQNLSASRPQDRQFILSSKKLLLSDSGFYLCAWSASLFSEQFFGPGTRLTVL.

The chain carries TRBV7-9 and TRBJ2-1, with TRBD2 as a possible D gene (6 bases). The V gene's germline CDR1 is SEHNR and CDR2 FQNEAQ (reference sequence). This CDR3 spans 12 amino acids. V gave up 5 bases and J gave up 8 bases, with 10 bases separating them. The CDR3 is CASSRWGDEQFF. The CDR3 nucleotides are TGTGCCAGCAGCCGATGGGGGGATGAGCAGTTCTTC. Full variable domain (remainder filled in from reference TRBV7-9 and TRBJ2-1): DTGVSQNPRHKITKRGQNVTFRCDPISEHNRLYWYRQTLGQGPEFLTYFQNEAQLEKSRLLSDRFSAERPKGSFSTLEIQRTEQGDSAMYLCASSRWGDEQFFGPGTRLTVL.

On this clonotype: A junction end diverges from the germline sequence, so it may reflect a read error. V usage is TRBV30 and J usage is TRBJ1-4, with D uncertain. The CDR3 is made up of 11 amino acids. CDR1 and CDR2 from the germline V gene are GTSNPN and SVGIG (reference sequence). The CDR3 loop reads CAWARSTQLYF. The CDR3 coding sequence is TGTGCCTGGGCAAGGAGCACTCAACTGTATTTT. Variable domain in full (rest from reference TRBV30 and TRBJ1-4): SQTIHQWPATLVQPVGSPLSLECTVEGTSNPNLYWYRQAAGRGLQLLFYSVGIGQISSEVPQNLSASRPQDRQFILSSKKLLLSDSGFYLCAWARSTQLYFGSGTQLSVL.

This clonotype was found many times. J is TRBJ1-2 and V is TRBV11-3; no clear D gene. This CDR3 contains 13 residues. Germline V CDR1 and CDR2: SGHNT, YENEEA. Trimming took 4 bases from V and 5 from J, leaving 11 bases between them. CDR3 region: CASSSGPLYGYTF. In DNA form, the CDR3 reads TGTGCCAGCAGCTCCGGTCCCTTATATGGCTACACCTTC.

The V and J genes are TRBV27 and TRBJ2-7, with 9 bases matching TRBD2. Germline lookup yields CDR1 MNHEY and CDR2 SMNVEV (reference sequence). The CDR3 is 19 residues long. Trimming removed 1 base from V and 3 bases from J; junction bases left unmatched: 16. CDR3 protein: CASSLFFWGGGRAYYEQYF. As DNA, the CDR3 is TGTGCCAGCAGTTTATTCTTTTGGGGTGGCGGGAGGGCCTACTACGAGCAGTACTTC.

The chain joins TRBV6-1 to TRBJ2-2; D gene unclear. Trimming pared 7 bases from V and 1 base from J, leaving 10 bases between. There are 14 residues in the CDR3. Looked up from germline, CDR1 is MNHNS and CDR2 is SASEGT. CDR3 residues: CASTWTENTGELFF. CDR3 nucleotide sequence: TGTGCCAGCACCTGGACGGAGAACACCGGGGAGCTGTTTTTT.

Regarding this clonotype: Sequence at one end of the junction differs from germline and may be a read error. The chain couples TRBV2 to TRBJ2-5; TRBD1 aligns across 9 bases. The CDR3 extends over 15 amino acids. CDR1 SNHLY and CDR2 FYNNEI come from the germline V gene. This chain's CDR3 is CASRRTGTGTETQYF. CDR3 DNA: TGCGCCAGCAGACGAACCGGGACAGGGACAGAGACCCAGTACTTC.

The table lists this clonotype with many counts. This chain connects TRBV14 to TRBJ2-7, with D maybe TRBD1 (6 bases). The germline CDR1 and CDR2 sequences are SGHDN and FVKESK. This CDR3 comprises 13 residues. Trimming took 5 bases from V and 5 from J, leaving 13 bases between them. CDR3 loop: CASSSGQWDEQYF. The CDR3 nucleotides read TGTGCCAGCAGCTCTGGACAGTGGGACGAGCAGTACTTC.

This clonotype was found a few times. The chain employs TRBV20-1 and TRBJ2-6; D unclear. The CDR3 extends over 15 amino acids. The ends were cut back, 0 bases at V and 0 bases at J, with 6 bases in the middle. Germline V gene lookup returns CDR1 DFQATT and CDR2 SNEGSKA (reference sequence). CDR3 protein: CSARDAGSGANVLTF. CDR3 coding DNA: TGCAGTGCTAGAGATGCCGGCTCTGGGGCCAACGTCCTGACTTTC.

This chain uses TRBV5-8 with TRBJ1-2, with TRBD1 matching 7 bases. The V and J ends lost 0 bases and 2 bases, in that order; junction bases with no gene match: 10. CDR1 and CDR2 from the germline V gene are SGHTS and YDEGEE. The CDR3 sequence is 17 residues long. CDR3 sequence: CASSLALGTEQNYGYTF. The CDR3 region has the DNA TGTGCCAGCAGCTTGGCTCTCGGGACAGAACAGAACTATGGCTACACCTTC.

The chain links TRBV7-8 to TRBJ2-3; a weak D match, TRBD2 (5 bases). CDR1 and CDR2 (germline): SGHVS, FQNEAQ. The CDR3 consists of 17 residues. Trimming took 1 base from V and 0 from J, leaving 14 bases between them. CDR3 sequence reads: CASSLGSTAASTDTQYF. CDR3 bases: TGTGCCAGCAGCTTAGGGTCTACAGCGGCTAGCACAGATACGCAGTATTTT.

This clonotype was seen a few times. The V call is TRBV6-6, the J call TRBJ2-1, with a tentative D call TRBD2 (6 bases). The CDR3 sequence is 15 residues long. CDR1 is MNHNY, CDR2 SVGAGI, per germline (reference sequence). Trimming stripped 2 bases from V and 1 base from J, with 9 bases between. DNA of the CDR3: TGTGCCAGCAGTTACAACGGGGGTTCCTACAATGAGCAGTTCTTC. Its translation: CASSYNGGSYNEQFF.

This clonotype was seen only a few times. The junction differs from germline at one of its ends, possibly a read error. V gene TRBV6-1 combines with J gene TRBJ2-7, with D possibly being TRBD2 (6 bases). Per the germline V gene, CDR1 is MNHNS and CDR2 is SASEGT. This CDR3 comprises 14 residues. The CDR3 DNA sequence: TGTGCCAGCACCTTTTTCCGGGACTCCGACGAGCAGTACTTC. Translation gives CASTFFRDSDEQYF.

This clonotype has a count of ten or more. The chain couples TRBV7-8 to TRBJ1-5; D remains unclear. The CDR3 loop spans 14 amino acids. The germline gives CDR1 SGHVS, CDR2 FQNEAQ. The germline V and J ends were trimmed by 2 bases and 0 bases, with 5 bases remaining between them. DNA for the CDR3: TGTGCCAGCAGCTTATATGATAGCAATCAGCCCCAGCATTTT. Its protein is CASSLYDSNQPQHF.